One sample yielded the 13 T cell receptor beta chains listed below, sequenced in a study of blood T cells in healthy people across ages. A second PCR, run for roughly 7 to 11 cycles, used a sample-barcoded 5' primer plus a J-beta primer mix. TCRdb re-analysed the 5' RACE reads in MiXCR, keeping a single row per CDR3 protein. This sample has roughly 700,000 distinct CDR3 sequences, with around 48% found just once. Sequenced material: blood. These receptors came from a woman in her sixties in good health.

This rearrangement joins TRBV20-1 to TRBJ2-1; 8 bases align to TRBD2. This CDR3 is 12 amino acids long. The V gene's germline CDR1 is DFQATT and CDR2 SNEGSKA (reference sequence). V was pared by 3 bases and J by 8 bases, with 3 bases of the junction left unmatched. CDR3 sequence (DNA): TGCAGTGCTAGCGGGAGGGTGCATGAGCAGTTCTTC. Translation gives CSASGRVHEQFF.

The chain combines TRBV7-2 with TRBJ1-4; 8 bases fit TRBD1. Trimming at V came to 1 base and at J to 2 bases, leaving 6 bases not matched to a gene. The germline V gene encodes CDR1 SGHTA and CDR2 FQGNSA. The CDR3 runs 17 residues. CDR3 sequence (DNA): TGTGCCAGCAGCTTAGGGACAGGGCGTTTGACTAATGAAAAACTGTTTTTT. Residues: CASSLGTGRLTNEKLFF.

This chain uses TRBV7-2 with TRBJ2-1, with TRBD2 matching over 15 bases. The CDR3 is 15 residues long. Germline CDR1 is SGHTA and CDR2 is FQGNSA. V trimming: 5 bases; J trimming: 9 bases; junction bases outside the gene matches: 5. The chain's CDR3 is CASSRGLAGGIEQFF. CDR3 nucleotide sequence: TGTGCCAGCAGCCGGGGACTAGCGGGAGGAATTGAGCAGTTCTTC.

V usage is TRBV20-1 and J usage is TRBJ1-2; unclear D gene. V dropped 2 bases and J dropped 2 bases, with 12 bases sitting between them. Germline CDR1 and CDR2: DFQATT and SNEGSKA (reference sequence). The CDR3 is 14 amino acids. In DNA form, the CDR3 reads TGCAGTGCTAGACCCTTTACGAGCAACTATGGCTACACCTTC. Its translation: CSARPFTSNYGYTF.

The V call is TRBV5-1, the J call TRBJ2-1; D may be TRBD1 or TRBD2 (5 bases each). V shed 7 bases and J shed 5 bases, with 19 bases lying between them. Germline loops: CDR1 SGHRS, CDR2 YFSETQ. The CDR3 sequence is 15 residues long. In nucleotides, the CDR3 is TGCGCCAGCTCCTTCGAGGGGCAGCCGCACAATGAGCAGTTCTTC. Translation gives CASSFEGQPHNEQFF.

The chain has TRBV14 and TRBJ2-1, with 9 positions matching TRBD2. The germline CDR1 and CDR2 sequences are SGHDN and FVKESK. The CDR3 is made up of 16 amino acids. V dropped 4 bases and J dropped 4; count of bases not matched to a gene: 8. CDR3 amino acids: CASSPGSGRIYNEQFF. The DNA for the CDR3 is TGTGCCAGCAGCCCCGGGAGCGGGAGGATATACAATGAGCAGTTCTTC.

The chain is built from TRBV2 and TRBJ1-6, with 12 bases aligning to TRBD1. The CDR3 has 15 residues. The junction had 6 bases not matched to a gene; V was cut back by 6 bases and J by 9 bases. CDR1 is SNHLY, CDR2 FYNNEI, per germline. The CDR3 nucleotides read TGTGCCAGCAGGGCGGGACAGGGGGCCGGTTCACCCCTCCACTTT. It specifies CASRAGQGAGSPLHF.

The chain uses TRBV3-1 and TRBJ2-7; the match to TRBD2 covers 11 bases. The J call is uncertain, as TRBJ2-5 better fits the DNA end. This CDR3 region has 16 residues. The germline V gene has CDR1 LGHDT and CDR2 YNNKEL (reference sequence). The CDR3 nucleotides are TGTGCCAGCAGGCCAGAACTAGCGGGAGTTGGAGAGACCCAGTACTTC. Translating it yields CASRPELAGVGETQYF.

The V and J genes are TRBV6-6 and TRBJ1-5; D ambiguous. The germline CDR1 and CDR2 sequences are MNHNY and SVGAGI (reference sequence). Trimming shortened V by 0 bases and J by 5 bases, and 5 bases separated the two germline ends. The CDR3 contains 13 residues. The CDR3 region is CASSYSGDQPQHF. CDR3 bases: TGTGCCAGCAGTTACTCTGGGGATCAGCCCCAGCATTTT.

This clonotype was observed a few times. The chain carries TRBV6-5 and TRBJ1-6, with D possibly matching TRBD1 (5 bases). V was cut by 2 bases and J by 7 bases, with 15 bases left in between. This CDR3 has 16 amino acids. From germline, CDR1 is MNHEY and CDR2 SVGAGI. The CDR3 nucleotides read TGTGCCAGCAGTTACCTGAGGGACGGACAAAATTCACCCCTCCACTTT. This encodes CASSYLRDGQNSPLHF.

This rearrangement joins TRBV15 to TRBJ2-7; TRBD1 aligns across 9 bases. Germline V lookup: CDR1 LNHNV, CDR2 YYDKDF (reference sequence). V shed 1 base and J 5 bases; nucleotides not matched to a gene: 6. CDR3 size: 15 residues. In DNA, the CDR3 is TGTGCCACCAGCAGAGGGGGGACAGGGTCCAACGAGCAGTACTTC. This translates into CATSRGGTGSNEQYF.

The rearrangement links TRBV2 to TRBJ2-5, with D unclear. The length of the CDR3 is 14 residues. Germline CDR1 reads SNHLY; CDR2 reads FYNNEI. Trimming stripped 6 bases from V and 0 bases from J, with 11 bases between. The CDR3 nucleotides read TGTGCCAGCAGATTAAGACAATACCAAGAGACCCAGTACTTC. This translates into CASRLRQYQETQYF.

The chain recombines TRBV12-3 or TRBV12-4 with TRBJ2-3; perhaps TRBD2 as D (5 bases). V was pared by 6 bases and J by 4 bases, with 20 bases between. The CDR3 contains 16 residues. DNA for the CDR3: TGTGCCAGCAGCCCATCAAGCAGGAGGAAAGCAGATACGCAGTATTTT. Its translation is CASSPSSRRKADTQYF.